This T cell receptor (beta chain) was documented in a study of cytomegalovirus exposure and HLA in healthy donors (dated by TCRdb to 2015 to 2018). Some background on the complete study: According to an earlier analysis of a few hundred of the donors, roughly 180 million T cells yielded 120 million or so unique TCR beta sequences and 276 Gb of sequence data. Approximately 300 gigabases of sequencing data and approximately 85 million unique TCR sequences were included in an early release covering 500 to 750 HLA-typed donors. The genetic ancestry cluster associated with self-reported Caucasian donors included about 84% of the roughly 400 genotyped donors. The aim of the study was to test whether cataloging public T cell receptors could identify signatures of past pathogen exposure. The T cell repertoires of 666 subjects were profiled by immunosequencing and related to cytomegalovirus serostatus. In addition to the first cohort of 666 subjects, a separate validation cohort of 130 or so different subjects was used. To predict cytomegalovirus infection status, the study combined high-throughput TCR immunosequencing, statistical association of individual TCRs with disease status, and machine learning. A later analysis re-examined previously published TCR beta repertoires from just over 650 donors and added high-resolution HLA genotyping to investigate patterns of TCR occurrence. The later analysis used no new phenotypic data to find candidate immune exposures, relying instead on TCR beta sequences and their occurrence across donors. To decide whether each TCR beta V gene segment behaved as functional or pseudogenic, an earlier analysis of approximately 600 of the donors relied on high-throughput TCR beta sequencing. Donor age, sex, ethnicity and CMV serostatus were compiled alongside the repertoire data. A later genetic analysis used genome-wide SNP genotypes for about 65% of the roughly 700 donors, treating that subset as a discovery cohort. All discovery cohort repertoires had been generated using a single sequencing platform. HLA typing covered class I and class II loci at four-digit resolution. Typing coverage differed by locus: A, B, C, DRB1 and DQB1 were typed in roughly 629-640 donors, DQA1 in roughly 510, DPA1 in approximately 600, and DPB1 in approximately 450. Because of strong linkage in the cohort, a handful of DR-DQ haplotypes were treated as single units for association and clustering. Among some 410 genotyped donors of the cohort, an average of around 240,000 unique TCR beta nucleotide sequences was sequenced per donor, of which about 18% were non-productive.

The cohort comprised under 700 healthy bone marrow donors. At the time of sampling, every cohort member was nominally healthy, though immune exposures that went unrecorded were likely present. Of the 700 or so cohort members, around 290 had a positive CMV serostatus and about 350 had a negative one, while no CMV serostatus was recorded for the donor. Every donor gave a peripheral blood sample, and the peripheral blood mononuclear cells from that sample were used for TCR beta sequencing. Genomic DNA was extracted from the blood cell samples with the Qiagen DNeasy Blood Extraction Kit. The library was generated by the immunoSEQ multiplex PCR assay. For the multiplex PCR, a mixture combining 60 forward primers for TCR Vbeta segments and 13 reverse primers for TCR Jbeta segments was used. Amplification of the CDR3 region of rearranged TCR beta genes was performed with a multiplex PCR assay on genomic DNA. Amplified TCR beta libraries were sequenced as 87-base-pair reads on the Illumina HiSeq System. The study's own analysis went as follows. A later analysis tallied tens of millions of unique TCR beta chains across the 666 repertoires, and approximately 12 million of those chains were shared by two or more donors. Raw reads were error-corrected and collapsed into unique sequences with a nearest-neighbor algorithm that merged closely related sequences to remove PCR and sequencing errors. CDR3 sequences were aligned to IMGT reference sequences to assign V, D and J gene segments. For a sequence to be retained, a match of at least six nucleotides was required to both a V gene segment and a J gene segment. Rearrangements were classified as productive when the CDR3 lacked stop codons and remained in frame with V and J, and all other rearrangements were classified as non-productive. Following IMGT convention, CDR3 was defined as the stretch from the second conserved V-encoded cysteine up to the conserved J-encoded phenylalanine. The earlier analysis of about 530 of the donors excluded any sequence lacking an unambiguous match to a single V gene segment. An earlier analysis of several hundred of the donors classified V segments as functional when productive rearrangements were above 56.7% and as segregating when the standard deviation between donors was above 5%. To diagnose cytomegalovirus status from the catalog of TCR beta chain sequences, a statistical classification framework was built. In a later analysis, TCR nucleotide sequences were compared against IMGT/GENE-DB human TR gene sequences so that V and J genes could be assigned. In a later analysis, CDR3 sequences and most-parsimonious VDJ recombination scenarios were assigned using the TCRdist pipeline. In a later analysis, each TCR beta chain was defined by its CDR3 amino acid sequence together with its V-gene family, and reads lacking a unique V-gene family were excluded. As a way to deal with suspected cross-contamination and a sequencing artifact, a later analysis dropped 592 nucleotide sequences that were highly shared and had low generation probability. In a later analysis, a clonal expansion index for each public chain was calculated from normalized within-repertoire ranks of inferred template counts. A later analysis computed generation probabilities with a VDJ recombination model fitted to out-of-frame rearrangements, and checked the results against IGoR. Hypergeometric tests were used in a later analysis to score TCR-TCR, TCR-HLA and TCR-CMV co-occurrence, with a repertoire-size bias correction applied to the TCR pairs. In a later analysis, false discovery rates were estimated by permuting HLA or CMV assignments 20 times. In a later analysis, co-occurring TCRs were grouped using DBSCAN, with TCRdist sequence similarity added in when clustering inside HLA-allele-positive subsets. Co-occurrence clustering excluded repertoires with fewer than 30,000 or more than 120,000 public chains, plus five with anomalous nucleotide sharing. Imported from immuneACCESS, the table was reduced by TCRdb to in-frame sequences with V and J called. These copies leave out some clones; in studies compared against another copy, an unresolved V gene accounts for under half, and the cause of the remainder is not known. That table furnishes V, J and clone size, whereas the DNA furnished D and trimming. This sample comprises some 56,000 clones, 55% to 65% of them detected only once. The ten largest clonotypes hold approximately 12% of the sample.

What the authors observed across the whole study: In an earlier analysis of 587 of the donors, most TCR beta V segments appeared in productive rearrangements about 87% or about 30% of the time, broadly matching IMGT annotations. In a later genetic analysis, fewer N-insertions in productive TCRs were reported among donors in an Asian-associated ancestry cluster than the approximately 630-donor mean. A few of the identified cytomegalovirus-associated TCR beta chains were confirmed in vitro to be specific for cytomegalovirus antigens. In a later genetic analysis, a missense DCLRE1C variant was associated with V-gene and J-gene trimming of TCR beta chains, and the association was replicated in an independent cohort. A later analysis found that most CMV-associated TCR beta chains appeared HLA-restricted, with HLA associations seemingly driven largely by CMV exposure. According to the authors, the approach could potentially be generalized to other disease states and immunological phenotypes. A later analysis found that HLA-associated TCR beta chains were more clonally expanded and had lower generation probabilities than equally common non-associated chains. Cytomegalovirus status was reported to be diagnosed by the classifier with high specificity and sensitivity in both the original and validation cohorts. Because HLA typing was missing for some donors at each locus, association tests included only the typed subset. Roughly 15 rarely observed V segments, including chromosome 9 orphons, were excluded from the earlier analysis of several hundred of the donors because counts were too low. In a later analysis, several top co-occurrence clusters were reported to appear linked to parvovirus B19, influenza, CMV and Epstein-Barr virus. In this cohort, only TCR beta chains were sequenced, and detectable features were limited by the absence of alpha or paired-chain data. A group of highly shared sequence variants was considered likely to be a technical artifact of the sequencing pipeline. In a later analysis, the rate of TCR association differed among HLA loci, with DRB1 alleles having the most associated TCRs and HLA-C alleles having the fewest. When HLA alleles, especially DR and DQ, strongly co-occurred, TCR associations were difficult to assign to individual alleles. Across donors, most TCR sequences were observed very rarely, whereas some public TCRs were present in many individuals. A further reported finding was that TCR beta sequences accurately predicted the HLA-A and HLA-B alleles for most subjects in the first cohort. At a false discovery rate of 0.05, a later analysis linked 16,000 or so TCR beta sequences to specific HLA alleles. Presence/absence analyses assumed roughly uniform sequencing depth across donors, an assumption that may not hold. Linkage disequilibrium might explain the correlated functional status among segregating V segments, but an unknown experimental factor could not be ruled out. A total of roughly 160 TCR beta chains were listed by the study as associated with cytomegalovirus. The only immune exposure information available for the cohort was CMV serostatus.

Points on this clone: Which antigen it targets is not known. Per-base qualities were not stored, and no clone one base away is much larger.

Sequences were obtained from PBMCs. The source of this sequence is a human donor in good health.

CDR3 region: CASRFGWTGLANYGYTF. Read as DNA, the sequence is TGTGCAAGTCGCTTTGGCTGGACAGGGCTCGCTAACTATGGCTACACCTTC. Recombination joined TRBV12-2 with TRBJ1-2; the table's TRBD1 call for D was not verified on the DNA. TRBV12-2 is a recognized pseudogene. The CDR3 spans 17 residues, from the cysteine through the phenylalanine. Of the read, only the CDR3 DNA is kept; its 51 bases are in frame from base 1.